A single sample is the source of the 3 T cell receptor beta chains below, sequenced in a study of blood T cell repertoires in COVID-19. Profiling relied on immunoSEQ multiplex PCR, and the TCRdb table lists in-frame clones only, not all of them. Found here are hundreds of thousands of clones, around 82% of them singletons; the top ten hold 7% to 10%. Sequencing was carried out using peripheral blood. Receptors originate from a woman aged 50 to 65 with acute or convalescent COVID-19.

DNA of the CDR3: TGTGCCAGCACCCCGGACAGTCGAAAGCCCCAGCATTTT. It specifies CASTPDSRKPQHF. V and J are TRBV19 and TRBJ1-5, with a possible D match to TRBD1 (6 bases). The CDR3 has 13 amino acids. V was clipped by 9 bases and J by 8 bases, with 17 bases between them. In germline, CDR1 is LNHDA, CDR2 SQIVND (reference sequence).

The chain couples TRBV4-1 to TRBJ2-7; D is possibly TRBD2 (7 bases). Germline V CDR1 and CDR2: MGHRA, YSYEKL. CDR3 size: 19 residues. The germline V and J ends were trimmed by 0 bases and 0 bases, with 21 bases remaining between them. CDR3 amino acids: CASSQDPGGRGLSSYEQYF. As DNA, the CDR3 is TGCGCCAGCAGCCAAGATCCGGGGGGCAGAGGACTCAGCTCCTACGAGCAGTACTTC.

In this sample, this clone turned up a few times. This sequence joins TRBV27 and TRBJ1-2; TRBD1 might be the D (6 bases). The length of the CDR3 is 15 residues. The germline V gene has CDR1 MNHEY and CDR2 SMNVEV (reference sequence). Trimming removed 3 bases from V and 7 bases from J, with 18 bases in between. CDR3 sequence (DNA): TGTGCCAGCAGTTTCCGGGACACGCGCCCGGTTGGCTACACCTTC. Protein sequence: CASSFRDTRPVGYTF.